This TCR beta chain was captured by sequencing in a study of neurological immune-mediated disorders. Study-level points and caveats: Patients with HTLV-1-associated myelopathy showed the most TCR clonal expansion. Those with multiple sclerosis showed the least, falling below healthy controls. TCR-beta repertoires seemed private in all groups, with no expanded CDR3 amino acid sequences shared.

Synthesis of cDNA was accomplished via 5'RACE employing 10-nucleotide random UMIs. TCRdb recomputed calls from the 5' RACE reads with MiXCR, one row per CDR3 protein. This table has about 50,000 distinct CDR3 sequences, under 13% appearing once. Unsorted libraries were generated from 2 million PBMCs held at -80 degrees C. CDR1 and CDR2 from the germline V gene are SGHRS and YFSETQ. V shed 5 bases and J shed 5 bases, with 14 bases lying between them. The CDR3 sequence is 14 residues long. This clonotype has a count of ten or more. The antigen is unknown. V and J are TRBV5-1 and TRBJ2-1, with a tentative D call TRBD2 (5 bases). The sequence came from an older man with HTLV-1-associated myelopathy (HAM/TSP). Material: PBMCs. CDR3 nucleotide sequence: TGCGCCAGCAGTGGCGCGGGTGGGAACAATGAGCAGTTCTTC. Amino acids: CASSGAGGNNEQFF.